This T cell receptor (beta chain) is drawn from a study of coeliac disease (dated by TCRdb to between 2021 and 2024). Study-level background: Each coeliac patient fell into one of three classes: newly diagnosed active disease, refractory coeliac disease type I, or disease kept under control by a gluten-free diet. High-resolution HLA typing was unavailable, so biased TRBV7-2 usage was queried as a proof of principle. Small intestinal lymphocyte fractions from coeliac and non-coeliac patients were analysed in the study using next-generation sequencing of rearranged TRB and TRG CDR3 regions. The goal was to describe the TR repertoires of small intestinal T cells in active coeliac disease, in refractory type I coeliac disease, and in coeliac disease treated with a gluten-free diet. A total of 30 or so patients were included in the full study, of whom around 22 had serologically confirmed coeliac disease and 8 were controls with non-small intestinal disorders. TRB sequencing worked for samples from roughly 30 subjects, and these included 20 to 25 paired bulk unsorted intraepithelial and lamina propria cell samples.

The paper as a whole reports these results and caveats: TRB repertoires were largely private; most amino acid sequences were unique to one sample, and V-gene usage did not differ significantly by disease group. The authors considered the approach unsuitable for unbiased detection of gliadin-specific T cells, which are scarce and rarely shared between patients. Active coeliac intraepithelial and lamina propria samples had lower TRB and TRG repertoire clonality than controls, suggesting that diverse T cells were recruited. The separation of intraepithelial from lamina propria cells did not yield high-purity fractions, so cross-contamination between compartments was possible.

Cells were frozen in aliquots of a few hundred thousand in DMSO/FBS in liquid nitrogen, and a single aliquot from each fraction was used for sequencing. Every one of the 30 patients in the study had endoscopy and a small intestinal biopsy. To release intraepithelial cells, biopsies were stirred for one hour at 37 degrees C in RPMI with EGTA, MgCl2 and 1% FBS. The Qiagen DNeasy blood extraction kit was used to extract genomic DNA from the frozen unsorted cell fractions. The CDR3 has 12 amino acids, counting the end cysteine and phenylalanine. The entry retains the CDR3 DNA only, 36 bases that are in frame from base 1. V and J are truncated by 4 bases and 7 bases respectively, leaving an intervening sequence of 11 bases. CDR1 and CDR2, per the germline V gene, are SGHRS and YFSETQ. Library preparation used the immunoSEQ multiplex PCR assay. The TR loci underwent multiplexed PCR amplification, with J gene segments targeted by reverse primers and V gene segments targeted by forward primers. The amplified CDR3 regions were sequenced using the Illumina HiSeq System. The paper's data handling went like this. Closely related reads were merged by a nearest-neighbour algorithm to remove PCR and sequencing errors and to collapse the data into unique sequences. Two measures summarised the repertoires: clonality, and T cell density, defined as TR molecules per amount of genomic DNA input. CDR3 amino acid sequences present in at least 80% of unsorted samples were defined as public TRs, and these public TRs were then tested for differential abundance between coeliac and control samples. Kruskal-Wallis tests followed by Dunn post-tests were used to test for differences in clonality and density between disease groups. In its TCRdb copy, this immuneACCESS table keeps in-frame sequences only and misses some clones. Where compared with another copy, unresolved V genes explain less than half of these, and the others have no known cause. That table furnishes V, J and clone size, whereas the DNA furnished D and trimming. The sample yields around 3,300 clones; about two thirds were counted once. 15% to 18% of the sample lies in the top ten.

This clone is judged medium-sized (0.01 to 0.1%). It has no known antigen specificity. No quality values exist for individual bases; no much larger clone is one base distant. The material sequenced was intraepithelial lymphocytes from the gut. This sample's cell subset or site label indicates: intraepithelial cell (IEC) fraction of small intestinal biopsy. This receptor was obtained from a man aged 18 to 29 with celiac disease on a gluten-free diet. In this chain, TRBV5-1 is recombined with TRBJ1-2; TRBD1 might be the D gene, on 5 matching bases. The CDR3 sequence is CASSTDTGGYTF. Here is the DNA: TGCGCCAGCAGCACGGACACTGGTGGCTACACCTTC.